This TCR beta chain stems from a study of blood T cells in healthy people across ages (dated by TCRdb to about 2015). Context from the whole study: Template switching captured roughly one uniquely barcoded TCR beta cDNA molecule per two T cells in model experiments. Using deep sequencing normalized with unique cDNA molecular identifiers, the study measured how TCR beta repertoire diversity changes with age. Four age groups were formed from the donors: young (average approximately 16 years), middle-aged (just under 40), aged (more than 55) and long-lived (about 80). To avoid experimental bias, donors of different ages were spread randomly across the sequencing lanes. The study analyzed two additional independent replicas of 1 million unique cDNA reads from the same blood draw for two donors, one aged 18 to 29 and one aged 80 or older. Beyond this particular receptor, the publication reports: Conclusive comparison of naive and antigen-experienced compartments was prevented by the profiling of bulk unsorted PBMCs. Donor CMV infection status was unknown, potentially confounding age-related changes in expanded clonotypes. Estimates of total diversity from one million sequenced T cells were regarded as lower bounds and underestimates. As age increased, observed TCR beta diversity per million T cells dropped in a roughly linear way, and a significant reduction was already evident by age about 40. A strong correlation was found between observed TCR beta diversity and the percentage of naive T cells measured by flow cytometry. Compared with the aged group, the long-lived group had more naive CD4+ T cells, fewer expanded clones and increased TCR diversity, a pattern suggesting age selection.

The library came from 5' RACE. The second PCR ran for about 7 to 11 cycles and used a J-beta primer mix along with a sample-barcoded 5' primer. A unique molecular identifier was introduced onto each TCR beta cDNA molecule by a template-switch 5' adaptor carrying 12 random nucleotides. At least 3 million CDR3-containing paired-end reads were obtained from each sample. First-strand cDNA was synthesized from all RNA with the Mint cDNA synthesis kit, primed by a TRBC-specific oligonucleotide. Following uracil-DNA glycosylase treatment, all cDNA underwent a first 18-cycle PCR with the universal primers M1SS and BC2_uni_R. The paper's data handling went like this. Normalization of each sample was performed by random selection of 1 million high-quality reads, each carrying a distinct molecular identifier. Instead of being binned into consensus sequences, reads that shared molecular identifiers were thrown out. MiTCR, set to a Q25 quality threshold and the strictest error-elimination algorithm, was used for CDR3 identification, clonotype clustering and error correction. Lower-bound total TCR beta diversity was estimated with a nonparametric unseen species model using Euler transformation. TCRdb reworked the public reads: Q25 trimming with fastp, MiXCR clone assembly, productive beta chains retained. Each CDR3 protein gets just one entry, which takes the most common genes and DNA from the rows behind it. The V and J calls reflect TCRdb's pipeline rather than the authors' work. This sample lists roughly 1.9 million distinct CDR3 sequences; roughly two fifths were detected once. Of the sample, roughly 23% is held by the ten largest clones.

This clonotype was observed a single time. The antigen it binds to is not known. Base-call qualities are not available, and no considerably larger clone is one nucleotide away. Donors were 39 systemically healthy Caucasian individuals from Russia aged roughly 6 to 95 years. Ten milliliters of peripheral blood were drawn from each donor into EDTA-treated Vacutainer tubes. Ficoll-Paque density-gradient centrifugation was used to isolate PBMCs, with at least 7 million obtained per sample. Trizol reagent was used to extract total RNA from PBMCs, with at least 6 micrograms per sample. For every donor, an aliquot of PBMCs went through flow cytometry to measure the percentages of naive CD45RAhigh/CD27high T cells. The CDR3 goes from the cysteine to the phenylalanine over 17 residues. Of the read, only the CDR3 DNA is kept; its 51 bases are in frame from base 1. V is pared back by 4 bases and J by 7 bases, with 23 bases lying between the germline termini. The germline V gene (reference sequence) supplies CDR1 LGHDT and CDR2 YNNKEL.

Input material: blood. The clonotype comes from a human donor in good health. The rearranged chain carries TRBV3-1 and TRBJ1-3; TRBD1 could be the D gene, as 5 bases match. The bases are TGTGCCAGCAGCCTGAATCGAGGGGCAAGACAGCGGAACACCATATATTTT. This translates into CASSLNRGARQRNTIYF.